The source of this TCR beta chain is a study of CD8 T cells in Susac syndrome. Findings and caveats of the study: Susac syndrome CD4+ T cell repertoires showed no clonal expansion.

The CDR3 is 13 residues long. CDR1 is DFQATT, CDR2 SNEGSKA, per germline (reference sequence). Deletions cut 1 base from V and 5 bases from J, with 11 bases between. Note on this clonotype: Its antigen is unidentified.

A quantity of about 0.5 to 1 ug RNA underwent reverse transcription using random hexamers. TCRdb re-analysed the immunoSEQ multiplex PCR reads in MiXCR, keeping a single row per CDR3 protein. The repertoire includes about 140,000 distinct CDR3 sequences, 95% of them detected once, and more than 0.11% sits in the top ten. This chain joins TRBV20-1 and TRBJ1-1; possible D gene TRBD1, 5 bases. This clonotype was sampled from a human donor with Susac syndrome. The specimen was CD4+ T cells from PBMCs. CDR3 sequence reads: CSARVGLWTEAFF. CDR3 DNA sequence: TGCAGTGCTAGAGTGGGGCTTTGGACTGAAGCTTTCTTT.